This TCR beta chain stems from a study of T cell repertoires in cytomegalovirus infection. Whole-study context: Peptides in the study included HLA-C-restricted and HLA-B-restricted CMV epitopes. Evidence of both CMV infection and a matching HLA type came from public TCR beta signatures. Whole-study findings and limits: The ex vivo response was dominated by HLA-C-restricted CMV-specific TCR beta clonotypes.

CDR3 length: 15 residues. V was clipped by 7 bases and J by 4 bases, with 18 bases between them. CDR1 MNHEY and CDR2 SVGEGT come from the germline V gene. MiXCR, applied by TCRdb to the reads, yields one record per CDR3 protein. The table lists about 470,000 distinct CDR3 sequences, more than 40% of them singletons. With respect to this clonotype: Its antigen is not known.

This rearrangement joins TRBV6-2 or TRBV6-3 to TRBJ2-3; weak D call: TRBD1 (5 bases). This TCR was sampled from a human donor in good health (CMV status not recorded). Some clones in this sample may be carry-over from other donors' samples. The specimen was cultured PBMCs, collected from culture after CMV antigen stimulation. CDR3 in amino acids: CASTSPREGSDTQYF. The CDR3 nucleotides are TGTGCCAGCACCTCGCCCAGGGAAGGGTCAGATACGCAGTATTTT.